The 4 T cell receptor beta chains given below trace back to one sample, sequenced in a study of blood T cells in healthy people across ages. With a J-beta primer mix and a sample-barcoded 5' primer, a second PCR ran about 7 to 12 cycles. Each CDR3 protein gets one entry after TCRdb re-called the 5' RACE reads with MiXCR. The sample carries 800,000 to 1,300,000 distinct CDR3 sequences, less than 25% recorded once. These sequences were also reported in another study, on T cells of mothers and their children.

Sequencing was performed on blood. These receptors were obtained from a girl aged 2 to 10 in good health.

The genes are TRBV27 and TRBJ2-1; 7 bases fit TRBD1. CDR3 length: 14 residues. Germline-derived CDR1 and CDR2 are MNHEY and SMNVEV (reference sequence). The ends lost 6 bases at V and 5 bases at J; junction bases unmatched: 7. In DNA form, the CDR3 reads TGTGCCAGCAGGTCCCCCACAGGGGACAATGAGCAGTTCTTC. This encodes CASRSPTGDNEQFF.

On this clonotype: A junction boundary mismatches the germline segment, possibly from a read error. This sequence joins TRBV5-8 and TRBJ2-3, with D perhaps TRBD1 (6 bases). From germline, CDR1 is SGHTS and CDR2 YDEGEE. This CDR3 has 17 residues. CDR3 sequence: CANSLGAGGSSTDTQYF. CDR3 coding DNA: TGTGCCAACAGCTTGGGGGCTGGCGGATCTAGCACAGATACGCAGTATTTT. The entire variable domain, with the rest obtained from reference TRBV5-8 and TRBJ2-3, is as follows: EAGVTQSPTHLIKTRGQQATLRCSPISGHTSVYWYQQALGLGLQFLLWYDEGEERNRGNFPPRFSGRQFPNYSSELNVNALELEDSALYLCANSLGAGGSSTDTQYFGPGTRLTVL.

This chain links TRBV12-3 or TRBV12-4 with TRBJ1-2; TRBD1 agrees at 7 bases. The V and J ends lost 4 bases and 5 bases, in that order; junction bases with no gene match: 10. The CDR3 length is 15 residues. The CDR3 here is CASSSSTGLGYGYTF. The CDR3 bases are TGTGCCAGCAGTTCCTCGACAGGGTTAGGGTATGGCTACACCTTC.

This clonotype has only one observation. The rearrangement joins TRBV4-3 to TRBJ2-4, with 8 bases matching TRBD1. V lost 0 bases and J lost 5; bases outside the gene matches: 6. The CDR3 is 16 amino acids. Germline CDR1 reads LGHNA; CDR2 reads YSLEER. The CDR3 sequence is CASSQDYRGAENIQYF. The CDR3 DNA sequence: TGCGCCAGCAGCCAAGATTACAGGGGGGCGGAAAACATTCAGTACTTC.